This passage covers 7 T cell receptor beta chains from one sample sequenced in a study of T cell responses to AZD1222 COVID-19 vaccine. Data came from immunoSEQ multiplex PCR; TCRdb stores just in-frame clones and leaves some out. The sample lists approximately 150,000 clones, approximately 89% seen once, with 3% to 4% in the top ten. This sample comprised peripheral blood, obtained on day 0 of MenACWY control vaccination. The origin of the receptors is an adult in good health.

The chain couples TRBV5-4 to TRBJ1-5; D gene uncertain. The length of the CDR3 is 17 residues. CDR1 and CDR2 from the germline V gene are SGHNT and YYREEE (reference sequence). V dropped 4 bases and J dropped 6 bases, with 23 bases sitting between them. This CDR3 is CASSNGDLLPGAQPQHF. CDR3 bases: TGTGCCAGCAGCAACGGAGACTTATTGCCGGGTGCTCAGCCCCAGCATTTT.

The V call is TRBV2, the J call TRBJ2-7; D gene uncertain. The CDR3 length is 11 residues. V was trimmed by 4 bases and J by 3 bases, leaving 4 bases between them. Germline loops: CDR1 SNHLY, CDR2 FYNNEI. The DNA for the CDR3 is TGTGCCAGCAGTGGACGCTACGAGCAGTACTTC. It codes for CASSGRYEQYF.

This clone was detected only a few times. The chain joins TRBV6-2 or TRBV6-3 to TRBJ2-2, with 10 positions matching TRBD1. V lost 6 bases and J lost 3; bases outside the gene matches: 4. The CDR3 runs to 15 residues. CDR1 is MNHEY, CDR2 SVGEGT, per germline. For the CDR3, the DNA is TGTGCCAGCAGCCCCGGGACAGGGGACACCGGGGAGCTGTTTTTT. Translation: CASSPGTGDTGELFF.

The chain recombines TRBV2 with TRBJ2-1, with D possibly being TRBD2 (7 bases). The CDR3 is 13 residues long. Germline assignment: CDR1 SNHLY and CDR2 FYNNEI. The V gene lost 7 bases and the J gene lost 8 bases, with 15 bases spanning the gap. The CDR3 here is CASTGRGFDEQFF. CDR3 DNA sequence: TGTGCCAGCACGGGGAGGGGGTTCGATGAGCAGTTCTTC.

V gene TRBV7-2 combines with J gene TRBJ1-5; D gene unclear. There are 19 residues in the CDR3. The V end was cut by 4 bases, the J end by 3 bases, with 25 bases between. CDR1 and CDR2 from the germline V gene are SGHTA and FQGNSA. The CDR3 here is CASSSNQPAQGLINQPQHF. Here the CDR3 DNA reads TGTGCCAGCAGCTCGAACCAGCCCGCTCAAGGACTCATCAATCAGCCCCAGCATTTT. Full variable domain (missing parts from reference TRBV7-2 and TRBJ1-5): GAGVSQSPSNKVTEKGKDVELRCDPISGHTALYWYRQSLGQGLEFLIYFQGNSAPDKSGLPSDRFSAERTGGSVSTLTIQRTQQEDSAVYLCASSSNQPAQGLINQPQHFGDGTRLSIL.

CDR3 amino acids: CASSGTGRSPLHF. CDR3 sequence (DNA): TGTGCCAGCAGTGGGACAGGGCGTTCACCCCTCCACTTT. V usage is TRBV7-2 and J usage is TRBJ1-6, with TRBD1 matching over 9 bases. The J segment lost 9 bases and the V segment lost 6 bases, leaving 3 bases of the junction unmatched. This CDR3 has 13 amino acids. The germline CDR1 and CDR2 sequences are SGHTA and FQGNSA.

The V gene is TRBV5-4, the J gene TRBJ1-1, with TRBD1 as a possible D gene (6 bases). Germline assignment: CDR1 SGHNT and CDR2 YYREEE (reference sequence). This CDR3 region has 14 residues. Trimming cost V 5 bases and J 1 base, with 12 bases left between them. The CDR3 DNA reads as TGTGCCAGCAGGCAGGGACACGGGAACACTGAAGCTTTCTTT. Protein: CASRQGHGNTEAFF.